This entry describes one TCR beta chain. This entry belongs to a study of blood T cell repertoires in COVID-19. Per the study methods: Estimated nucleated cell counts came from reference gene primer amplification. Libraries were prepared by immunoSEQ multiplex PCR; TCRdb keeps only in-frame clonotypes and omits some of them. D and trimming come from the DNA, and the V and J calls and clone size come from that table. The sample holds some 200,000 clones; roughly nine tenths are singletons and the top ten take around 8.9%. Before being deemed recovered, Cohort 3 donors had two negative PCRs, clearance, or symptom resolution. The TCR originated in a woman younger than 30 who had recovered from COVID-19. The specimen was PBMCs or T cells enriched from blood (not recorded which).

CDR3 region: CASNPDRDRPQHF. DNA of the CDR3: TGTGCCAGTAACCCCGACAGGGACAGGCCCCAGCATTTT. V gene TRBV19 combines with J gene TRBJ1-5; TRBD1 agrees at 7 bases. CDR1 is LNHDA and CDR2 is SQIVND in the germline V gene (reference sequence). The CDR3 has 13 residues. The trim removed 7 bases at V and 9 bases at J, leaving 9 bases unmatched.